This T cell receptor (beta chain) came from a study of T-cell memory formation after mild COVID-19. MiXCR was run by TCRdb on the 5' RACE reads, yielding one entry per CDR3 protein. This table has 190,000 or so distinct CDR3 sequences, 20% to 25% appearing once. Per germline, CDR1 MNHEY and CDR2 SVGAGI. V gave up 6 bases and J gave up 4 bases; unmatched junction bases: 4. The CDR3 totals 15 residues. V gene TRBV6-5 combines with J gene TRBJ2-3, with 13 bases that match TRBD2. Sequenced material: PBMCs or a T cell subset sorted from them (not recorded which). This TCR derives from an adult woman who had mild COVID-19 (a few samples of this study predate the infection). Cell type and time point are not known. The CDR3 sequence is CASRKGLAGPDTQYF. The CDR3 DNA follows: TGTGCCAGCAGGAAGGGACTAGCGGGGCCAGATACGCAGTATTTT.